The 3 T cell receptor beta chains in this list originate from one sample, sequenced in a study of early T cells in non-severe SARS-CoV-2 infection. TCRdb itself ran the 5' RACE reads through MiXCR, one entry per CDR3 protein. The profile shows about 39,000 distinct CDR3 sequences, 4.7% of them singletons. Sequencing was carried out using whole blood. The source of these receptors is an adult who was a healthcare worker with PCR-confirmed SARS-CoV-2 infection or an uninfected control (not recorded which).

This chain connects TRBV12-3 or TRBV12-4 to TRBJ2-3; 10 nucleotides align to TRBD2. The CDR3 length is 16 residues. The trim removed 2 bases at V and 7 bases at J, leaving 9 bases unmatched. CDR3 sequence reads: CASSLSVAGGGYTQYF. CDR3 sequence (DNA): TGTGCCAGCAGTTTATCAGTAGCGGGGGGCGGGTATACGCAGTATTTT.

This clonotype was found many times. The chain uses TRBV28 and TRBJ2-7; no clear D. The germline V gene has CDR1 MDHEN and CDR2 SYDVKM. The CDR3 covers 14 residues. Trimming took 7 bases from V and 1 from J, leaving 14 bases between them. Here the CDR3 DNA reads TGTGCCAGCATTTTTACGGATTTTTCCTACGAGCAGTACTTC. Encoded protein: CASIFTDFSYEQYF.

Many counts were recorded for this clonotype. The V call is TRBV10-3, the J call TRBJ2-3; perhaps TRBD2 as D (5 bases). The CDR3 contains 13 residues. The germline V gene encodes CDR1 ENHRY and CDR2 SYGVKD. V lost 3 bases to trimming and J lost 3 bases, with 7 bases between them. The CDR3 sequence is CAISDEGTDTQYF. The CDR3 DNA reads TGTGCCATCAGTGACGAGGGAACAGATACGCAGTATTTT.